These T cell receptor beta chains were read from a single sample in a study of T-cell memory formation after mild COVID-19. TCRdb analysed the 5' RACE reads with MiXCR anew, one entry per CDR3 protein. This sample carries about 560,000 distinct CDR3 sequences, less than 25% of them seen once, and the ten largest clones take under 8.5%. Sequencing used PBMCs or a T cell subset sorted from them (not recorded which). These receptors all come from an adult woman who had mild COVID-19 (a few samples of this study predate the infection). Cell type and time point are not known. Each CDR3 is given with its conserved first and last residue. A D gene is named only where the DNA matches it firmly. Only part of the rows carry a size: once, few, many, or a class if the clone is expanded.

V: TRBV12-3/TRBV12-4; D: .; J: TRBJ2-1; size: many; DNA: TGTGCCAGCAGTTTTCAGCTAGACCTGAGGGGTGAGCAGTTCTTC; CDR3: CASSFQLDLRGEQFF
V: TRBV13; D: .; J: TRBJ2-7; size: .; DNA: TGTGCCAGCAGCTCCATTCATGGGGAATCTGGGTCCTACGAGCAGTACTTC; CDR3: CASSSIHGESGSYEQYF
V: TRBV28; D: .; J: TRBJ2-7; size: few; DNA: TGTGCCAGCAGTTCCGCTAAGGTCTACGAGCAGTACTTC; CDR3: CASSSAKVYEQYF
V: TRBV3-1; D: .; J: TRBJ1-2; size: .; DNA: TGTGCCAGCAGCTTTAACGGACGGAACTATGGCTACACCTTC; CDR3: CASSFNGRNYGYTF
V: TRBV12-3/TRBV12-4; D: .; J: TRBJ2-6; size: few; DNA: TGTGCCAGCAGTCTGGGACTCCCCTCTGGGGCCAACGTCCTGACTTTC; CDR3: CASSLGLPSGANVLTF
V: TRBV11-2; D: .; J: TRBJ1-1; size: .; DNA: TGTGCCAGCAGCTCCCCGGCAGGGTCGCCTGAAGCTTTCTTT; CDR3: CASSSPAGSPEAFF
V: TRBV7-7; D: .; J: TRBJ2-5; size: few; DNA: TGTGCTAGCAGCTTAGCAGCAGGGGCCGTTGAGACCCAGTACTTC; CDR3: CASSLAAGAVETQYF
V: TRBV7-2; D: .; J: TRBJ2-3; size: .; DNA: TGTGCCAGCAGCTTAGCTCGTATGAGGTATTTT; CDR3: CASSLARMRYF
V: TRBV4-1; D: .; J: TRBJ2-7; size: .; DNA: TGCGCCAGCAGCCAAGGCGACCTGGGAGGTGAGCAGTACTTC; CDR3: CASSQGDLGGEQYF
V: TRBV19; D: .; J: TRBJ1-3; size: .; DNA: TGTGCCAGTACCGCCTCGGGCTCTGGAAACACCATATATTTT; CDR3: CASTASGSGNTIYF
V: TRBV5-1; D: .; J: TRBJ1-1; size: few; DNA: TGCGCCAGCAGCTTCGCCCCGGACAGCCGTAACACTGAAGCTTTCTTT; CDR3: CASSFAPDSRNTEAFF
V: TRBV5-1; D: TRBD2; J: TRBJ2-1; size: .; DNA: TGCGCCAGCAGCTTGATGGCGGGAGGCGATGAGCAGTTCTTC; CDR3: CASSLMAGGDEQFF
V: TRBV4-3; D: .; J: TRBJ1-2; size: few; DNA: TGCGCCAGCAGCCGGGGGACACCTGAGGGCTACACCTTC; CDR3: CASSRGTPEGYTF
V: TRBV7-6; D: TRBD1; J: TRBJ2-7; size: .; DNA: TGTGCCAGCAGCCGCGAGACAGGGGATTCCAAGCAGTACTTC; CDR3: CASSRETGDSKQYF
V: TRBV5-1; D: TRBD1; J: TRBJ2-3; size: .; DNA: TGCGCCAGTACGGACAGGACGCCGCCAGATACGCAGTATTTT; CDR3: CASTDRTPPDTQYF
V: TRBV12-3/TRBV12-4; D: TRBD1; J: TRBJ1-4; size: few; DNA: TGTGCCAGCAGCCGTACACTGGGACAGGGAGGCGAAAAACTGTTTTTT; CDR3: CASSRTLGQGGEKLFF
V: TRBV6-1; D: TRBD1; J: TRBJ1-2; size: .; DNA: TGTGCCAGCAAACGGGACAGGGCTAACTATGGCTACACCTTC; CDR3: CASKRDRANYGYTF
V: TRBV27; D: .; J: TRBJ2-1; size: .; DNA: TGTGCCAGCAGCAGACAGGTCCCATCGGGTGAGCAGTTCTTC; CDR3: CASSRQVPSGEQFF
V: TRBV5-1; D: .; J: TRBJ1-5; size: .; DNA: TGCGCCAGCAGCGCGGACGGATCGAACAATCAGCCCCAGCATTTT; CDR3: CASSADGSNNQPQHF
V: TRBV7-2; D: .; J: TRBJ2-5; size: few; DNA: TGTGCCAGCAGCTTAGGAGCACTAGCACAAGAGACCCAGTACTTC; CDR3: CASSLGALAQETQYF
V: TRBV7-9; D: .; J: TRBJ1-2; size: .; DNA: TGTGCCAGCAGCCTGGGGTCTTCCTCAATCTATGGCTACACCTTC; CDR3: CASSLGSSSIYGYTF
V: TRBV12-3/TRBV12-4; D: TRBD2; J: TRBJ2-3; size: few; DNA: TGTGCCAGCACCGGACTAGCGGGAGTTTCTAGCACAGATACGCAGTATTTT; CDR3: CASTGLAGVSSTDTQYF